These 26 T cell receptor beta chains share one sample of origin, sequenced in a study of cytomegalovirus exposure and HLA in healthy donors. Libraries were prepared by immunoSEQ multiplex PCR; TCRdb keeps only in-frame clonotypes and omits some of them. The table shows 71,000 or so clones, with over 90% occurring only once. Specimen: PBMCs. The receptors shown here come from a woman aged 18-30 years in good health and CMV-seronegative.

This chain joins TRBV5-6 and TRBJ2-5, with TRBD1 identical over 8 bases. This CDR3 has 16 residues. V gave up 4 bases and J gave up 0 bases; unmatched junction bases: 8. Germline-derived CDR1 and CDR2 are SGHDT and YYEEEE. The CDR3 sequence: CASSPSTGEDQETQYF. CDR3 in DNA: TGTGCCAGCAGCCCCTCGACAGGGGAAGACCAAGAGACCCAGTACTTC. The full variable domain, rest sourced from reference TRBV5-6 and TRBJ2-5, is DAGVTQSPTHLIKTRGQQVTLRCSPKSGHDTVSWYQQALGQGPQFIFQYYEEEERQRGNFPDRFSGHQFPNYSSELNVNALLLGDSALYLCASSPSTGEDQETQYFGPGTRLLVL.

The genes are TRBV5-6 and TRBJ1-2; 12 nucleotides match TRBD1. CDR1 SGHDT and CDR2 YYEEEE come from the germline V gene. This CDR3 region has 19 residues. V trimming: 5 bases; J trimming: 3 bases; junction bases outside the gene matches: 17. The CDR3 nucleotides read TGTGCCAGCAGGTTTTCACTCCGGGACAGGGGGCTTAAGGACTATGGCTACACCTTC. Translation: CASRFSLRDRGLKDYGYTF.

The chain's CDR3 is CASSSGLVLETQYF. DNA for the CDR3: TGTGCCAGCAGTTCGGGACTAGTTTTAGAGACCCAGTACTTC. J is TRBJ2-5 and V is TRBV27; 8 bases match TRBD2. The V segment lost 4 bases and the J segment 4 bases; nucleotides outside the gene matches: 5. Per the germline V gene, CDR1 is MNHEY and CDR2 is SMNVEV (reference sequence). The CDR3 runs to 14 residues.

The chain uses TRBV28 and TRBJ1-2; no firm D call. Germline V gives CDR1 MDHEN, CDR2 SYDVKM. The CDR3 contains 14 residues. V gave up 1 base and J gave up 4 bases, with 10 bases separating them. The CDR3 spells CASSLSRETYGYTF. DNA of the CDR3: TGTGCCAGCAGTTTATCTCGGGAAACCTATGGCTACACCTTC.

This chain uses TRBV9 with TRBJ2-1; TRBD2 matches at 9 bases. Germline CDR1 and CDR2: SGDLS and YYNGEE. J gave up 5 bases and V 0 bases, and 3 bases lay outside the gene matches. The CDR3 contains 15 residues. The CDR3 loop is CASSVGGRADNEQFF. CDR3 sequence (DNA): TGTGCCAGCAGCGTAGGCGGGAGGGCCGACAATGAGCAGTTCTTC.

The chain recombines TRBV6-1 with TRBJ1-4; 8 bases line up with TRBD1. The CDR3 consists of 15 residues. The germline CDR1 and CDR2 sequences are MNHNS and SASEGT. The V segment lost 3 bases and the J segment 7 bases; nucleotides outside the gene matches: 7. CDR3 nucleotide sequence: TGTGCCAGCAGTGATTGGGGACAGGCCCGTGAAAAACTGTTTTTT. This codes for CASSDWGQAREKLFF.

The J gene is TRBJ1-2, the V gene TRBV6-1; perhaps TRBD1 as D (6 bases). CDR1 is MNHNS, CDR2 SASEGT, per germline. This CDR3 is 14 amino acids long. V was cut by 3 bases and J by 4 bases, with 12 bases left in between. As DNA, the CDR3 is TGTGCCAGCAGTGATGGGGACAACCTCTATGGCTACACCTTC. Residues: CASSDGDNLYGYTF.

This chain links TRBV11-2 with TRBJ1-2, with D tentatively TRBD1 (6 bases). Germline V gene lookup returns CDR1 SGHAT and CDR2 FQNNGV. V lost 4 bases to trimming and J lost 3 bases, with 18 bases between them. This CDR3 has 16 residues. CDR3 residues: CASSYPLGGRDYGYTF. The CDR3 nucleotides read TGTGCCAGCAGCTACCCCCTCGGGGGGCGGGACTATGGCTACACCTTC.

V usage is TRBV6-1 and J usage is TRBJ1-6; 8 bases align to TRBD1. Germline assignment: CDR1 MNHNS and CDR2 SASEGT. J was trimmed by 7 bases and V by 6 bases; bases with no gene match: 8. The CDR3 consists of 15 residues. For the CDR3, the DNA is TGTGCCAGCAGGCACGGACAGGGAAACAATTCACCCCTCCACTTT. Translation: CASRHGQGNNSPLHF.

The chain uses TRBV7-2 and TRBJ2-7; 8 bases agree with TRBD1. The CDR3 totals 15 residues. Trimming cost V 6 bases and J 6 bases; bases outside gene matches: 13. In germline, CDR1 is SGHTA, CDR2 FQGNSA. Here the CDR3 reads CASRPSTGALVEQYF. The DNA for the CDR3 is TGTGCCAGCAGGCCATCGACAGGGGCTCTCGTCGAGCAGTACTTC. Together with reference TRBV7-2 and TRBJ2-7, the CDR3 gives the full variable domain: GAGVSQSPSNKVTEKGKDVELRCDPISGHTALYWYRQSLGQGLEFLIYFQGNSAPDKSGLPSDRFSAERTGGSVSTLTIQRTQQEDSAVYLCASRPSTGALVEQYFGPGTRLTVT.

The chain couples TRBV4-1 to TRBJ1-2, with 10 bases aligning to TRBD1. The CDR3 is 14 residues long. V was clipped by 5 bases and J by 2 bases; unmatched bases: 2. CDR1 and CDR2 (germline): MGHRA, YSYEKL. The CDR3 sequence is CASSSDRGNYGYTF. DNA of the CDR3: TGCGCCAGCAGCTCGGACAGGGGGAACTATGGCTACACCTTC.

This chain uses TRBV7-2 with TRBJ2-5; 10 bases fit TRBD2. V dropped 2 bases and J dropped 4; count of bases not matched to a gene: 10. The CDR3 is 17 residues long. The germline gives CDR1 SGHTA, CDR2 FQGNSA. The CDR3, as DNA: TGTGCCAGCAGCTTACTAGGGCTAGCGGGAGTAGGAGAGACCCAGTACTTC. It translates to CASSLLGLAGVGETQYF.

CDR3 residues: CAWSVGSTDTQYF. The CDR3, as DNA: TGTGCCTGGAGTGTCGGGAGCACAGATACGCAGTATTTT. The rearrangement joins TRBV30 to TRBJ2-3; the D is unclear. CDR3 length equals 13 residues. Germline V CDR1 and CDR2: GTSNPN, SVGIG (reference sequence). V was pared by 0 bases and J by 0 bases, with 4 bases between.

This chain links TRBV11-2 with TRBJ2-7; the match to TRBD1 covers 9 bases. Germline loops: CDR1 SGHAT, CDR2 FQNNGV. Trimming at V came to 5 bases and at J to 2 bases, leaving 7 bases not matched to a gene. CDR3 length: 15 residues. The CDR3 region is CASSAGTGRTYEQYF. The CDR3 region has the DNA TGTGCCAGCAGCGCCGGGACAGGGAGAACCTACGAGCAGTACTTC. Full variable domain (outside the CDR3, taken from reference TRBV11-2 and TRBJ2-7): EAGVAQSPRYKIIEKRQSVAFWCNPISGHATLYWYQQILGQGPKLLIQFQNNGVVDDSQLPKDRFSAERLKGVDSTLKIQPAKLEDSAVYLCASSAGTGRTYEQYFGPGTRLTVT.

This rearrangement joins TRBV7-6 to TRBJ2-1; TRBD2 matches at 7 bases. The length of the CDR3 is 15 residues. CDR1 and CDR2 from the germline V gene are SGHVS and FNYEAQ. V lost 2 bases and J lost 8; bases outside the gene matches: 9. CDR3 DNA sequence: TGTGCCAGCAGCTTACAAGCGGGAATTAAAGATGAGCAGTTCTTC. Its translation is CASSLQAGIKDEQFF.

V and J are TRBV9 and TRBJ1-1, with no clear D. The CDR3 consists of 14 residues. V dropped 1 base and J dropped 5 bases, with 12 bases sitting between them. Germline assignment: CDR1 SGDLS and CDR2 YYNGEE. In DNA form, the CDR3 reads TGTGCCAGCAGCGTAAACTCAAGAGCGACTGAAGCTTTCTTT. This gives the protein CASSVNSRATEAFF.

This chain uses TRBV5-4 with TRBJ2-1; 8 positions agree with TRBD1. The CDR3 contains 13 residues. The V segment lost 3 bases and the J segment 10 bases; nucleotides outside the gene matches: 6. Germline CDR1 SGHNT, CDR2 YYREEE (reference sequence). Written as DNA, the CDR3 is TGTGCCAGCAGCTCCCCGCCAGGGGGCGAGCAGTTCTTC. It encodes CASSSPPGGEQFF. Supplemented by reference TRBV5-4 and TRBJ2-1, the full variable domain reads ETGVTQSPTHLIKTRGQQVTLRCSSQSGHNTVSWYQQALGQGPQFIFQYYREEENGRGNFPPRFSGLQFPNYSSELNVNALELDDSALYLCASSSPPGGEQFFGPGTRLTVL.

J is TRBJ2-5 and V is TRBV9; 14 nucleotides align to TRBD2. Germline CDR1 reads SGDLS; CDR2 reads YYNGEE. With V trimmed by 4 bases and J by 1 base, 6 bases remained unmatched. The CDR3 covers 17 residues. This CDR3 is CASSLRTSGRSQETQYF. The DNA of the CDR3 is TGTGCCAGCAGCTTACGGACTAGCGGGAGGTCCCAAGAGACCCAGTACTTC.

The genes are TRBV16 and TRBJ1-2, with TRBD1 as a possible D gene (6 bases). The CDR3 is 14 residues long. Per the germline V gene, CDR1 is KGHSY and CDR2 is FQNENV. Trimming stripped 2 bases from V and 4 bases from J, with 11 bases between. The CDR3 DNA is TGTGCCAGCAGCCAAGAGACAGGAACCTATGGCTACACCTTC. The encoded protein is CASSQETGTYGYTF.

V gene TRBV5-4 combines with J gene TRBJ1-3; D gene unclear. V lost 1 base and J lost 0, with 5 bases in between. Germline CDR1 is SGHNT and CDR2 is YYREEE (reference sequence). The CDR3 runs 14 residues. The chain's CDR3 is CASSLQFSGNTIYF. The CDR3, as DNA: TGTGCCAGCAGCTTGCAGTTCTCTGGAAACACCATATATTTT.

This clone was seen only once. The chain recombines TRBV21-1 with TRBJ1-3. TRBV21-1 is a pseudogene locus. CDR3 length: 15 residues. CDR3 protein: CASSTGGGPGNTIYF. Written as DNA, the CDR3 is TGTGCCAGCAGCACTGGGGGGGGCCCTGGAAACACCATATATTTT.

The chain recombines TRBV6-1 with TRBJ2-5, with TRBD1 matching over 7 bases. The CDR3 length is 14 residues. Germline-derived CDR1 and CDR2 are MNHNS and SASEGT. The ends lost 6 bases at V and 4 bases at J; junction bases unmatched: 8. The CDR3 region is CASRLTGAGETQYF. In nucleotides, the CDR3 is TGTGCCAGCAGGCTAACAGGGGCCGGAGAGACCCAGTACTTC.

The chain links TRBV9 to TRBJ1-2; a weak D match, TRBD1 (6 bases). Germline-derived CDR1 and CDR2 are SGDLS and YYNGEE. The CDR3 is made up of 14 amino acids. The V gene lost 4 bases and the J gene lost 0 bases, with 10 bases spanning the gap. DNA for the CDR3: TGTGCCAGCAGCCCAGGACAGTCTAACTATGGCTACACCTTC. Its translation is CASSPGQSNYGYTF.

The chain has TRBV27 and TRBJ2-2; TRBD1 agrees at 7 bases. CDR1 is MNHEY, CDR2 SMNVEV, per germline (reference sequence). Germline trimming cut 2 bases from V and 6 bases from J; bases unmatched to any gene: 9. This CDR3 is built from 16 residues. For the CDR3, the DNA is TGTGCCAGCAGTTTAATCGGGACAGACGGTCCCGGGGAGCTGTTTTTT. Translating gives CASSLIGTDGPGELFF.

This chain links TRBV7-8 with TRBJ2-1; D remains unclear. V gave up 5 bases and J gave up 9 bases, with 8 bases separating them. This CDR3 has 11 amino acids. Germline V gene lookup returns CDR1 SGHVS and CDR2 FQNEAQ. The CDR3 protein is CASSRSGEQFF. The CDR3 coding sequence is TGTGCCAGCAGCCGGTCGGGTGAGCAGTTCTTC.

This chain uses TRBV14 with TRBJ1-2; D gene unclear. The ends were cut back, 2 bases at V and 5 bases at J, with 6 bases in the middle. The CDR3 contains 12 residues. Germline V CDR1 and CDR2: SGHDN, FVKESK. The DNA for the CDR3 is TGTGCCAGCAGCCAAAATAGATATGGCTACACCTTC. Its protein is CASSQNRYGYTF.